The clone carrying this T cell receptor (beta chain) has only a few counts. What it binds is not known. The record originates from a study of Graves' ophthalmopathy and Graves' hyperthyroidism. Study conclusions and caveats: Ophthalmopathy progression was predicted with 70.59% sensitivity and roughly 79% specificity. Most thyroid clonotypes with frequency above 0.001 were detected in blood too.

Germline V gene lookup returns CDR1 DFQATT and CDR2 SNEGSKA (reference sequence). V was pared by 6 bases and J by 1 base, with 12 bases between. The CDR3 is made up of 13 amino acids. Amplification of TCR beta CDR3 regions used RNA transcripts. Second-round multiplex PCR came after a first-round RT-PCR that employed HTBI primers. TCRdb used MiXCR to reprocess the multiplex PCR reads, holding one entry per CDR3 protein. Of about 660,000 distinct CDR3 sequences in the sample, about two fifths are singletons; the top ten hold about 3.3%. Isolation of PBMCs was performed using 9.5 to 10 ml of fresh peripheral blood.

The TCR comes from an adult man with Graves' ophthalmopathy. V is TRBV20-1 and J is TRBJ2-5; D unresolved. Input material: peripheral blood. CDR3 nucleotide sequence: TGCAGTGCCCACCCGGGCGGCCAAGAGACCCAGTACTTC. It is translated as CSAHPGGQETQYF.